The clone carrying this T cell receptor beta chain has a handful of counts. Its antigen is still unknown. The data derive from a study of PD-1 blockade in mismatch repair-deficient tumors. Study overall: Patients had approximately 12 mismatch repair-deficient cancer types, all previously treated and progressing.

General study results and limits: Rapid post-treatment expansion, then contraction, generally preceding radiologic response, marked tumor-resident clones.

Mismatch repair deficiency was confirmed in all patients, by PCR or immunohistochemistry. The TCR-sequenced patients were a few responders to pembrolizumab. Clones were read by immunoSEQ multiplex PCR, and TCRdb kept only the in-frame ones, dropping some. The sample carries about 84,000 clones, over 70% recorded once. This CDR3 spans 11 amino acids. Germline assignment: CDR1 MGHDK and CDR2 SYGVNS. V was shortened by 7 bases and J by 5 bases, with 8 bases between the two germline ends. The starting material was peripheral blood, obtained 12 weeks after starting pembrolizumab. The clonotype was recovered from an adult with mismatch repair-deficient cancer. The V gene is TRBV25-1, the J gene TRBJ1-2; D uncertain. The chain's CDR3 is CASIGSYGYTF. The CDR3 DNA reads as TGTGCCAGCATCGGATCGTATGGCTACACCTTC.